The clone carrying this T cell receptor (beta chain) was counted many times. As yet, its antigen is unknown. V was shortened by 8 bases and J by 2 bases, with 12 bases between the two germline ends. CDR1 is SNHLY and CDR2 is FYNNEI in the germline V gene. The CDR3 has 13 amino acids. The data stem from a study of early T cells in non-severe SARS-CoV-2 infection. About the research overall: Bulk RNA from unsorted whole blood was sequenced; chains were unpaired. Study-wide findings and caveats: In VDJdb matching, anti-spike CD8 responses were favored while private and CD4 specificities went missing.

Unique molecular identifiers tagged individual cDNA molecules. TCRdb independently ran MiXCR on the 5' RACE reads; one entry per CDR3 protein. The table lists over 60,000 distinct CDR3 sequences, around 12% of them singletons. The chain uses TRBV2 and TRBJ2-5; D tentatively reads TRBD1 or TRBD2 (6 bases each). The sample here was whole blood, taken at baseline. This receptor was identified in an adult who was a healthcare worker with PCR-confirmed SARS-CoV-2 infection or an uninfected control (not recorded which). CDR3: CASLRDIQETQYF. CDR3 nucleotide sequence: TGTGCCAGCCTGCGGGACATACAAGAGACCCAGTACTTC.